Detailed here is one T cell receptor (beta chain). This sample stems from a study of shared clonotypes between healthy human individuals. The CDR3 runs to 13 residues. Germline V gene lookup returns CDR1 GTSNPN and CDR2 SVGIG (reference sequence). The germline V and J ends were trimmed by 0 bases and 9 bases, with 15 bases remaining between them. The method was immunoSEQ multiplex PCR; TCRdb's version includes in-frame clones alone and lacks a portion of them. The sample contains about 2.3 million clones, approximately 90% of which appear only once. Sequencing input: naive CD4+ T cells from PBMCs. Regarding subset: CD45RA+ positively selected. The chain recombines TRBV30 with TRBJ2-7, with D possibly matching TRBD1 (5 bases). The receptor was derived from a man aged 18 to 30 in good health. Some clones in this sample may be carry-over from other donors' samples. The CDR3 DNA is TGTGCCTGGAGTGTAACAGGAGTATCGCGGCAGTACTTC. As protein: CAWSVTGVSRQYF.